The clone carrying this TCR beta chain was recorded once. The primer mix had 60 Vbeta and 13 Jbeta primers. Assay: immunoSEQ multiplex PCR; the TCRdb copy retains only in-frame clones and omits some. The sample has 90,000 to 120,000 clones, about 84% seen once. Germline V gives CDR1 MNHNS, CDR2 SASEGT. J lost 15 bases, V lost 5 bases, and 18 bases had no gene match. The CDR3 runs 15 residues. This sample stems from a study of cytomegalovirus exposure and HLA in healthy donors. The chain links TRBV6-1 to TRBJ2-1, with 8 positions matching TRBD2. The sequencing input was PBMCs. This receptor was obtained from a man younger than 45 in good health and CMV-seronegative. CDR3 protein: CASSLRPTGLASGFF. The CDR3, as DNA: TGTGCCAGCAGTCTTCGACCTACCGGACTAGCCAGTGGGTTCTTC.